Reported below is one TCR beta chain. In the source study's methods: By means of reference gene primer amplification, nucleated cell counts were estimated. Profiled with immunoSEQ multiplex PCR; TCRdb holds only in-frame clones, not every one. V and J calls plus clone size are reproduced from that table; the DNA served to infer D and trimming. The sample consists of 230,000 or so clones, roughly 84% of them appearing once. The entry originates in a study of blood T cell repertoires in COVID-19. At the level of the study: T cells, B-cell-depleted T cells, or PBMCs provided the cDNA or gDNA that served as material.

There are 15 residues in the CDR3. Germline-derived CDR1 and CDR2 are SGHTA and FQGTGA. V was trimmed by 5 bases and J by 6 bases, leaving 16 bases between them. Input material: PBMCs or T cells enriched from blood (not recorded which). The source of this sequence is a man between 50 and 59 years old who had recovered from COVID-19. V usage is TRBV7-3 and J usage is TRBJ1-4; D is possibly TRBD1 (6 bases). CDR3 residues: CASSLHGYRDEKLFF. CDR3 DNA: TGTGCCAGCAGCCTCCATGGCTACAGGGATGAAAAACTGTTTTTT.